This T cell receptor beta chain was captured by sequencing in a study of early T cells in non-severe SARS-CoV-2 infection (dated by TCRdb to the early 2020s). A note on the overall study: TCR sequencing used bulk RNA from unsorted whole blood, so alpha and beta chains could not be paired.

A case-control design nested within a healthcare worker cohort in London, UK, was used, with weekly nasopharyngeal swab PCR tests and blood sampling performed. Healthcare workers were recruited between 23 and 31 March 2020, during the week of the UK lockdown, and were followed weekly for up to roughly 15 weeks. Library prep was done by 5' RACE. Instrument used: NextSeq 500. To correct for sequencing error and PCR bias, the TCR library protocol tagged individual cDNA molecules with unique molecular identifiers. Sequencing covered both TCR alpha and beta chains, and within each sample the abundances of alpha and beta sequences were tightly co-correlated. The authors' pipeline ran thus. Decombinator V4 was used to annotate TCR sequences for V gene, J gene and CDR3. Expanded TCRs were defined as changing significantly between any two time points under a Poisson model with p below 0.0001. TCR abundances were normalised to the total number of TCRs sequenced per sample and expressed as counts per million. A search of VDJdb, accessed on 1 November 2021, was run for TCRs annotated to CMV, EBV and SARS-CoV-2, with TCRs annotated for multiple antigens excluded. Using fastp trimming at Q25 and MiXCR clonotype assembly, TCRdb reanalyzed the public sequencing data and kept in-frame beta chains. Rows with one shared CDR3 protein collapse into an entry with the most common genes and DNA. TCRdb's processing, not the authors' own work, is the source of the V and J calls. The sample records 60,000 or so distinct CDR3 sequences, around 13% of which are singletons. Of the sample, 2.9% falls within the top ten clones.

This clonotype occurred many times. Its antigen remains unidentified. Nothing much larger sits one base from this clone, and base qualities are not available. Paper-wide results and their limitations: VDJdb matching was skewed toward anti-spike CD8 responses, so virus-specific expansions were likely underestimated and private and CD4 specificities were missed.

Sample: whole blood. The clonotype comes from an adult who was a healthcare worker with PCR-confirmed SARS-CoV-2 infection or an uninfected control (not recorded which).

The CDR3 protein: CASSRQGRLNTEAFF. DNA sequence: TGTGCCAGCAGCCGACAGGGCCGGTTGAACACTGAAGCTTTCTTT. The chain is made from TRBV13 and TRBJ1-1; 7 bases in the junction line up with TRBD1. V and J are trimmed by 5 bases and 0 bases, and the gene matches miss 6 bases of the junction. Taken from cysteine to phenylalanine, the CDR3 has 15 residues. CDR3 DNA only is kept here, 45 bases in frame from base 1. Based on the germline V gene (reference sequence), the CDR1 and CDR2 sequences are PRHDT and FYEKMQ. The variable domain in full, with residues beyond the CDR3 obtained from the reference TRBV13 and TRBJ1-1 genes, is AAGVIQSPRHLIKEKRETATLKCYPIPRHDTVYWYQQGPGQDPQFLISFYEKMQSDKGSIPDRFSAQQFSDYHSELNMSSLELGDSALYFCASSRQGRLNTEAFFGQGTRLTVV.